This TCR beta chain was profiled in a study of CXCR3-negative and CXCR3-positive naive CD8 T cells (dated by TCRdb to the late 2010s). Some background on the complete study: In total, around 150 million TRB reads were obtained, or roughly 1.5 +/- 0.3 million reads per library. Naive subsets from 5 or 6 donors and memory cells from 3 donors were included in the TRBV-TRBJ cluster analysis. Diversity and physicochemical repertoire analyses were performed on around ten donors pooled from two independent experiments.

These reads were obtained on a NextSeq 550. The Human TCR Profiling Kit (MiLaboratory) was used to prepare UMI-labeled 5' RACE TRB cDNA libraries. The full amount of extracted RNA was used for cDNA synthesis, and the full amount of resulting cDNA was used for PCR amplification. Libraries were prepared in parallel with an identical number of PCR cycles. Under the source paper's analysis protocol: With a minimum of two reads required per UMI, MIGEC and MiXCR pulled out about 50,000 +/- 10,000 unique UMI-labeled TRB cDNA molecules from each library. Each library averaged about 40,000 +/- 10,000 functional in-frame TRB CDR3 nucleotide clonotypes without stop codons. Diversity metrics, including normalized Shannon-Wiener and Chao1, were computed in VDJtools after downsampling to 5000 UMI-labeled TRB molecules per sample. VDJtools computed clonotype-size-weighted physicochemical properties of the central five CDR3 residues: interaction energy, strength, volume and Kidera factor 4. After the reads were reprocessed by TCRdb, one entry was made per CDR3 protein sequence, with no DNA. The V and J calls shown here were made by TCRdb, not taken from the authors' results. This sample's table carries tens of thousands of distinct CDR3 sequences. The ten biggest clones cover 20% of the sample.

Paper-wide results and their limitations: Repertoire diversity was comparably high in both naive subsets but much lower in memory CD8+ T cells. Because surface CD5, which is linked to self-reactivity in mice, was comparable between the naive subsets, TCR interaction strength was also inferred from the physicochemical properties of TRB CDR3s. Naive CXCR3-negative and CXCR3-positive cells from the same donor showed similar TRBV-TRBJ usage, whereas memory cells showed distinct patterns. Because CXCR3 expression was partially decreased after cryopreservation, freshly isolated PBMCs were used for most assays.

For every CD8+ T cell subset, 250,000 to 300,000 cells were flow-sorted straight into RLT lysis buffer, and each subset was sorted in triplicate. Standard density gradient centrifugation was used to isolate peripheral blood mononuclear cells from buffy coats. Total RNA was extracted from sorted cells using an RNeasy Mini Kit. The CDR3 sequence holds 14 residues, the cysteine and phenylalanine included. The record lacks a DNA sequence. Per the germline V gene, SGHVS is the CDR1 and FNYEAQ is the CDR2. Turning to this clonotype: No cognate antigen has been identified for it.

Sequencing input: memory CD8+ T cells from blood. The sample's cell subset or site label is to be understood as: conventional CD8+ memory T cells (TMEM), sorted as controls. The sequence joins TRBV7-6 to TRBJ1-1; TCRdb lists TRBD1, though no DNA is available to test this call. The TCR was taken from a human donor in good health. Some clones in this sample may be carry-over from other donors' samples. CDR3 reads: CASSLGGRNTEAFF.